The rows below give T cell receptor beta chains drawn from one sample of a study of T cell repertoires in cytomegalovirus infection. Each CDR3 protein gets one entry after TCRdb re-called the reads with MiXCR. The table lists some 300,000 distinct CDR3 sequences, approximately 14% of them singletons. The specimen sequenced was PBMCs. These TCRs come from a human donor in good health (CMV status not recorded). Some clones in this sample may be carry-over from other donors' samples. CDR3s include the opening cysteine and the closing phenylalanine or tryptophan. The order of the fields is J gene, clone size, V gene, D gene, CDR3 protein, CDR3 DNA. D genes are given only for firm matches. The size field is filled for only some rows; it gives once, few, many or a size class.

>TRBJ2-1|many|TRBV28|TRBD1
CASRRQGALEQFF
TGTGCCAGCAGAAGGCAGGGGGCTCTTGAGCAGTTCTTC
>TRBJ2-3|many|TRBV7-2|TRBD2
CASSPVAGELGTDTQYF
TGTGCCAGCAGCCCGGTTGCGGGAGAGTTGGGCACAGATACGCAGTATTTT
>TRBJ1-2|few|TRBV28|TRBD1
CASNHDRGGNYGYTF
TGTGCCAGCAACCACGACAGGGGGGGGAACTATGGCTACACCTTC
>TRBJ1-5|few|TRBV4-1|TRBD1
CASSQYLVTGPNQPQHF
TGCGCCAGCAGCCAATATCTTGTGACAGGGCCCAATCAGCCCCAGCATTTT
>TRBJ2-5|many|TRBV20-1|TRBD2
CSASGGRAATQYF
TGCAGTGCTAGCGGCGGGAGGGCCGCGACCCAGTACTTC
>TRBJ2-7|few|TRBV20-1|TRBD1
CSALKPGQDSYEQYF
TGCAGTGCCCTCAAACCGGGACAGGATTCCTACGAGCAGTACTTC
>TRBJ2-7|many|TRBV11-2|-
CASSWTGTPGYEQYF
TGTGCCAGCAGCTGGACCGGGACTCCAGGGTACGAGCAGTACTTC
>TRBJ2-1|many|TRBV7-6|-
CASSLAGGGTPNNEQFF
TGTGCCAGCAGCTTAGCGGGGGGCGGCACCCCAAACAATGAGCAGTTCTTC
>TRBJ2-5|many|TRBV12-3/TRBV12-4|TRBD1
CASSFPLVSPTGGEETQYF
TGTGCCAGCAGTTTTCCCCTCGTTTCCCCAACAGGGGGAGAAGAGACCCAGTACTTC
>TRBJ2-3|many|TRBV12-3/TRBV12-4|-
CASSPRGTQYF
TGTGCCAGCAGTCCCCGCGGTACGCAGTATTTT
>TRBJ2-2|few|TRBV19|TRBD2
CASSIFGTKASNTGELFF
TGTGCCAGTAGTATATTTGGGACTAAAGCCTCGAACACCGGGGAGCTGTTTTTT
>TRBJ1-5|few|TRBV20-1|-
CSAPTGRREPQHF
TGCAGTGCTCCAACAGGGAGGAGGGAGCCCCAGCATTTT
>TRBJ2-3|many|TRBV7-9|TRBD2
CASSTARGADTQYF
TGTGCCAGCAGCACCGCGCGGGGGGCAGATACGCAGTATTTT
>TRBJ1-1|many|TRBV11-2|TRBD1
CASSFPTGGPNTEAFF
TGTGCCAGCAGCTTTCCGACAGGGGGACCGAACACTGAAGCTTTCTTT
>TRBJ1-1|many|TRBV6-6|-
CASSYSGTPRATEAFF
TGTGCCAGCAGTTACTCGGGGACTCCGAGGGCCACTGAAGCTTTCTTT
>TRBJ1-5|many|TRBV19|-
CASSSPQGQPQHF
TGTGCCAGTAGTAGTCCCCAGGGACAGCCCCAGCATTTT
>TRBJ1-1|few|TRBV5-4|-
CASSLVQKQNTEAFF
TGTGCCAGCAGCTTGGTACAGAAACAGAACACTGAAGCTTTCTTT
>TRBJ1-5|-|TRBV5-8|-
CASSWNREGQPQHF
TGTGCCAGCAGCTGGAACAGGGAGGGTCAGCCCCAGCATTTT
>TRBJ1-1|many|TRBV6-1|-
CASSEEGRNTEAFF
TGTGCCAGCAGTGAAGAGGGCCGGAACACTGAAGCTTTCTTT
>TRBJ2-1|-|TRBV28|-
CASSFAGAPNEQFF
TGTGCCAGCAGTTTTGCCGGGGCCCCCAATGAGCAGTTCTTC
>TRBJ2-1|many|TRBV7-9|TRBD1
CASSLATGGSYNEQFF
TGTGCCAGCAGCTTAGCAACAGGGGGCTCCTACAATGAGCAGTTCTTC
>TRBJ1-6|many|TRBV7-2|-
CASSSTADFPLHF
TGTGCCAGCAGCTCAACTGCAGACTTTCCCCTCCACTTT
>TRBJ2-2|-|TRBV7-3|TRBD1
CASSSTGQGASTGELFF
TGTGCCAGCAGCTCCACAGGACAGGGGGCTTCAACCGGGGAGCTGTTTTTT
>TRBJ2-7|many|TRBV11-2|-
CASSLDLTVTSYEQYF
TGTGCCAGCAGCTTAGATCTAACAGTCACCTCCTACGAGCAGTACTTC
>TRBJ2-3|many|TRBV7-6|-
CASSPGEGTDTQYF
TGTGCCAGCAGCCCGGGTGAAGGGACAGATACGCAGTATTTT
>TRBJ2-6|many|TRBV6-5|-
CASSYSGRASSGANVLTF
TGTGCCAGCAGTTACTCGGGCAGGGCCTCCTCTGGGGCCAACGTCCTGACTTTC
>TRBJ2-7|-|TRBV6-1|-
CASSLGRYEQYF
TGTGCCAGCAGTCTGGGACGCTACGAGCAGTACTTC
>TRBJ2-3|-|TRBV13|TRBD2
CASSSLPSSGGSNTQYF
TGTGCCAGCAGCTCCTTACCTTCTAGCGGGGGATCTAATACGCAGTATTTT
>TRBJ2-1|many|TRBV19|-
CASSIAEGEQFF
TGTGCCAGTAGTATAGCCGAGGGTGAGCAGTTCTTC
>TRBJ1-5|few|TRBV4-2|-
CASSQGESNQPQHF
TGTGCCAGCAGCCAAGGGGAAAGCAATCAGCCCCAGCATTTT
>TRBJ2-3|few|TRBV7-9|-
CASSLSFGVDTDTQYF
TGTGCCAGCAGCTTGTCGTTCGGGGTGGACACAGATACGCAGTATTTT
>TRBJ1-5|many|TRBV4-1|-
CASSQEVHAGEQPQHF
TGCGCCAGCAGCCAAGAAGTACACGCAGGGGAACAGCCCCAGCATTTT
>TRBJ2-7|few|TRBV29-1|-
CSVAYSYEQYF
TGCAGCGTTGCGTACAGCTACGAGCAGTACTTC
>TRBJ1-5|-|TRBV9|-
CASSLRDGNQPQHF
TGTGCCAGCAGCCTACGGGACGGTAATCAGCCCCAGCATTTT
>TRBJ1-1|-|TRBV9|TRBD1
CASSPRGDRAFF
TGTGCCAGCAGCCCAAGAGGGGACAGGGCCTTCTTT
>TRBJ2-7|-|TRBV28|-
CASSPKWGRVEQYF
TGTGCCAGCAGTCCTAAGTGGGGACGGGTGGAGCAGTACTTC
>TRBJ2-7|few|TRBV28|-
CATTGGLDEQYF
TGTGCCACAACCGGGGGTTTAGACGAGCAGTACTTC
>TRBJ1-2|-|TRBV19|-
CASKGRDNYGYTF
TGTGCCAGTAAAGGAAGGGATAACTATGGCTACACCTTC
>TRBJ2-7|-|TRBV6-5|-
CASSTGEPFSYEQYF
TGTGCCAGCAGTACCGGGGAGCCTTTCTCCTACGAGCAGTACTTC
>TRBJ2-7|few|TRBV4-1|-
CASSQDMGAPYEQYF
TGCGCCAGCAGCCAAGATATGGGGGCCCCCTACGAGCAGTACTTC
>TRBJ1-2|many|TRBV7-2|-
CASSSTRVGLYYTF
TGTGCCAGCAGCTCAACCAGGGTGGGGCTCTATTACACCTTC
>TRBJ2-1|-|TRBV6-4|-
CASSDGNYNEQFF
TGTGCCAGCAGTGACGGCAACTACAATGAGCAGTTCTTC
>TRBJ2-2|-|TRBV5-6|-
CASSLEARNTGELFF
TGTGCCAGCAGCTTGGAGGCCCGGAACACCGGGGAGCTGTTTTTT
>TRBJ1-1|many|TRBV7-2|TRBD1
CASSQRGLFGFGAFF
TGTGCCAGCAGCCAAAGGGGGCTTTTTGGGTTTGGGGCTTTCTTT
>TRBJ1-2|many|TRBV12-3/TRBV12-4|-
CASSLVASGGDGYTF
TGTGCCAGCAGTTTAGTCGCGTCGGGGGGCGATGGCTACACCTTC
>TRBJ1-5|-|TRBV19|-
CASSTLRGGEARQPQHF
TGTGCCAGTAGTACCCTGCGCGGGGGGGAAGCCCGTCAGCCCCAGCATTTT
>TRBJ2-4|-|TRBV4-2|-
CASSQDREQGWDIQYF
TGTGCCAGCAGCCAAGATCGGGAACAGGGTTGGGACATTCAGTACTTC
>TRBJ2-5|-|TRBV12-3/TRBV12-4|-
CASSFIEEADQETQYF
TGTGCCAGCAGTTTCATCGAAGAGGCCGACCAAGAGACCCAGTACTTC
>TRBJ1-2|-|TRBV19|-
CASSSRTDQIDGYTF
TGTGCCAGTAGTTCGCGGACAGACCAAATAGATGGCTACACCTTC
>TRBJ2-1|many|TRBV11-2|-
CASRFPLGNEQFF
TGTGCCAGCAGGTTCCCCCTCGGCAATGAGCAGTTCTTC
>TRBJ1-1|many|TRBV7-4|-
CASSSQALNTEAFF
TGTGCCAGCAGCTCACAGGCCTTGAACACTGAAGCTTTCTTT
>TRBJ1-1|many|TRBV7-9|-
CASTLSEDTEAFF
TGTGCCAGCACCCTAAGTGAAGACACTGAAGCTTTCTTT
>TRBJ2-7|-|TRBV11-2|TRBD1
CASSRQGQGGNEQYF
TGTGCCAGCAGCCGCCAGGGACAGGGTGGAAACGAGCAGTACTTC
>TRBJ2-3|many|TRBV6-1|-
CASSPAGTSREAQYF
TGTGCCAGCAGCCCTGCCGGGACCTCCCGTGAAGCGCAGTATTTT
>TRBJ1-6|many|TRBV7-2|TRBD1
CASSPTGAYNSPLHF
TGTGCCAGCAGCCCGACAGGGGCCTATAATTCACCCCTCCACTTT
>TRBJ2-1|many|TRBV6-1|-
CASSESQGYNEQFF
TGTGCCAGCAGTGAGTCTCAGGGTTACAATGAGCAGTTCTTC
>TRBJ2-2|many|TRBV18|-
CASSTIPTGTSTANTGELFF
TGTGCCAGCTCAACCATCCCCACGGGGACATCTACCGCGAACACCGGGGAGCTGTTTTTT
>TRBJ1-1|few|TRBV11-2|-
CASSLVVSVTEAFF
TGTGCCAGCAGCTTAGTAGTGTCAGTCACTGAAGCTTTCTTT
>TRBJ2-7|-|TRBV20-1|TRBD1
CSADQDRGDYEQYF
TGCAGTGCAGACCAGGACAGGGGCGACTACGAGCAGTACTTC
>TRBJ2-4|-|TRBV15|TRBD1
CATSGTGGRNIQYF
TGTGCCACCAGCGGCACAGGGGGGAGAAACATTCAGTACTTC